This TCR beta chain emerged from a study of blood T cell repertoires in COVID-19. Here immunoSEQ multiplex PCR was the method, and the copy in TCRdb shows in-frame clones only, minus some. The sample contains about 170,000 clones, 60% to 80% of which appear only once. The CDR3 extends over 17 amino acids. Per the germline V gene, CDR1 is LNHDA and CDR2 is SQIVND (reference sequence). The V and J ends lost 3 bases and 2 bases, in that order; junction bases with no gene match: 10. Sequenced material: peripheral blood. This chain joins TRBV19 and TRBJ1-2; 9 nucleotides line up with TRBD1. The receptor comes from a man in his 70s with acute or convalescent COVID-19. The CDR3 region is CASSIRTPGQGNYGYTF. The CDR3 bases are TGTGCCAGTAGTATCAGGACTCCGGGACAGGGAAACTATGGCTACACCTTC.